This T cell receptor beta chain was obtained from a study of Graves' ophthalmopathy and Graves' hyperthyroidism. Study context: Sampling took place at initial diagnosis, with peripheral blood obtained before any treatment.

No donor had other autoimmune disease, uncontrolled infection, pregnancy or lactation. Amplification from RNA transcripts yielded the TCR beta CDR3 regions. The workflow started with a first-round RT-PCR run with HTBI primers and then moved on to a second-round multiplex PCR. TCRdb reprocessed the multiplex PCR reads via MiXCR and lists one record per CDR3 protein. Among about 370,000 distinct CDR3 sequences, about 17% were seen once, and the ten largest hold approximately 1.4%. The CDR3 length is 15 residues. V gave up 4 bases and J gave up 5 bases; unmatched junction bases: 9. Germline V lookup: CDR1 SGHTA, CDR2 FQGTGA. In its sample, this clonotype was seen many times. What it binds is unknown. Broader study findings: Using 13 signatures, a model distinguished ophthalmopathy from stable hyperthyroidism, reaching around 90% sensitivity and over 65% specificity.

The chain has TRBV7-3 and TRBJ2-5; the match to TRBD1 covers 8 bases. The sample was peripheral blood. The sequence came from a woman aged 18-29 years with Graves' ophthalmopathy. CDR3 amino acids: CASSSGTGPQETQYF. The CDR3 coding sequence is TGTGCCAGCAGCTCCGGGACAGGACCGCAGGAGACCCAGTACTTC.